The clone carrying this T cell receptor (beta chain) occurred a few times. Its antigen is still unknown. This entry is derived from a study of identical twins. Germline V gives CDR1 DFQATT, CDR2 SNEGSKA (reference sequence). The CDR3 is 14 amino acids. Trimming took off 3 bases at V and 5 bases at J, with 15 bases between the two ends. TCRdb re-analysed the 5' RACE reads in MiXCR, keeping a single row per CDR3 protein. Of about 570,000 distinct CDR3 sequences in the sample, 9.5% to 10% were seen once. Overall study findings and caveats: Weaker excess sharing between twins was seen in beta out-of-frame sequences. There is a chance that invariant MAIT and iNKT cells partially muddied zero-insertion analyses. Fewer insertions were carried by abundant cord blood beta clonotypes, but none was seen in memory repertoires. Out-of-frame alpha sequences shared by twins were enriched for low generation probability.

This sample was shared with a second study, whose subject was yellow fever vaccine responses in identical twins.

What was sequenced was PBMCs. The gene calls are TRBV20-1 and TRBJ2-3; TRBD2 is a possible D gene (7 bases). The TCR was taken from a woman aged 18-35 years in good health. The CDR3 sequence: CSARVGGAGDTQYF. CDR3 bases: TGCAGTGCTAGGGTAGGGGGGGCTGGAGATACGCAGTATTTT.